The rows below give T cell receptor beta chains drawn from one sample of a study of response to subunit inactivated influenza vaccine. Using its own MiXCR run on the RT-PCR reads, TCRdb lists one record per CDR3 protein. The profile shows roughly 650,000 distinct CDR3 sequences, around 15% of them singletons. Here the sequenced sample was PBMCs from blood, taken 14 to 15 days before vaccination. These receptors were collected from a man aged 45 to 65 who received an inactivated influenza vaccine. Each CDR3 is given with its conserved first and last residue. A D gene is named only where the DNA matches it firmly. Clone sizes are given selectively: once, few, many, or a class where the clone is expanded.

j_call: TRBJ2-7; clone_size: few; v_call: TRBV2; d_call: -; cdr3_aa: CASNDGTDSYEQYF; cdr3_nt: TGTGCCAGCAACGACGGGACGGACTCCTACGAGCAGTACTTC
j_call: TRBJ1-3; clone_size: few; v_call: TRBV4-2; d_call: -; cdr3_aa: CASSQDGQQFRSGNTIYF; cdr3_nt: TGTGCCAGCAGCCAAGATGGTCAGCAGTTCCGCTCTGGAAACACCATATATTTT
j_call: TRBJ2-2; clone_size: many; v_call: TRBV25-1; d_call: TRBD1; cdr3_aa: CASSETGGTGELFF; cdr3_nt: TGTGCCAGCAGTGAGACAGGGGGAACCGGGGAGCTGTTTTTT
j_call: TRBJ2-5; clone_size: few; v_call: TRBV4-3; d_call: -; cdr3_aa: CASSQDGSGSPKTQYF; cdr3_nt: TGCGCCAGCAGCCAAGATGGGTCAGGGAGCCCCAAAACCCAGTACTTC
j_call: TRBJ2-7; clone_size: few; v_call: TRBV20-1; d_call: TRBD2; cdr3_aa: CSARPGLAGRSYEQYF; cdr3_nt: TGCAGTGCTAGACCGGGACTAGCGGGTCGCTCCTACGAGCAGTACTTC
j_call: TRBJ2-4; clone_size: -; v_call: TRBV7-9; d_call: TRBD2; cdr3_aa: CASSPVFAGGQVIQYF; cdr3_nt: TGTGCCAGCAGCCCGGTTTTTGCGGGAGGGCAGGTCATTCAGTACTTC
j_call: TRBJ2-2; clone_size: -; v_call: TRBV28; d_call: -; cdr3_aa: CASTPGGANTGELFF; cdr3_nt: TGTGCCAGCACCCCCGGAGGGGCGAACACCGGGGAGCTGTTTTTT
j_call: TRBJ1-2; clone_size: -; v_call: TRBV7-2; d_call: -; cdr3_aa: CASSSTGPENYGYTF; cdr3_nt: TGTGCCAGCAGCTCAACAGGGCCTGAGAACTATGGCTACACCTTC
j_call: TRBJ2-5; clone_size: -; v_call: TRBV29-1; d_call: -; cdr3_aa: CSVFPDIETQYF; cdr3_nt: TGCAGCGTTTTTCCCGACATTGAGACCCAGTACTTC
j_call: TRBJ2-1; clone_size: few; v_call: TRBV7-8; d_call: TRBD2; cdr3_aa: CASTPLVAGANEQFF; cdr3_nt: TGTGCCAGCACACCGTTGGTAGCGGGAGCCAATGAGCAGTTCTTC
j_call: TRBJ2-3; clone_size: many; v_call: TRBV6-1; d_call: TRBD1; cdr3_aa: CASSLQGRVTDTQYF; cdr3_nt: TGTGCCAGCAGCCTACAGGGGCGAGTCACAGATACGCAGTATTTT
j_call: TRBJ2-3; clone_size: few; v_call: TRBV7-9; d_call: TRBD2; cdr3_aa: CASSLYVAGGPTDTQYF; cdr3_nt: TGTGCCAGCAGCTTATACGTAGCGGGAGGGCCCACAGATACGCAGTATTTT
j_call: TRBJ2-3; clone_size: few; v_call: TRBV7-8; d_call: TRBD2; cdr3_aa: CASSSYSGRAIDTQYF; cdr3_nt: TGTGCCAGCAGCTCCTATAGCGGGAGGGCCATAGATACGCAGTATTTT
j_call: TRBJ2-3; clone_size: -; v_call: TRBV20-1; d_call: TRBD2; cdr3_aa: CSADRAGNTDTQYF; cdr3_nt: TGCAGTGCTGACAGAGCGGGGAACACAGATACGCAGTATTTT
j_call: TRBJ2-7; clone_size: -; v_call: TRBV28; d_call: -; cdr3_aa: CASTTRGVYEQYF; cdr3_nt: TGTGCCAGCACCACCAGGGGAGTCTACGAGCAGTACTTC
j_call: TRBJ2-1; clone_size: -; v_call: TRBV5-1; d_call: TRBD2; cdr3_aa: CASSLRVAGADNEQFF; cdr3_nt: TGCGCCAGCAGCTTGCGGGTAGCGGGAGCGGACAATGAGCAGTTCTTC
j_call: TRBJ1-2; clone_size: few; v_call: TRBV29-1; d_call: TRBD1; cdr3_aa: CSVSGTEIFGYGYTF; cdr3_nt: TGCAGCGTTAGCGGGACAGAAATTTTTGGGTATGGCTACACCTTC
j_call: TRBJ1-6; clone_size: -; v_call: TRBV3-1; d_call: TRBD1; cdr3_aa: CASSTRTGTHNSPLHF; cdr3_nt: TGTGCCAGCAGCACTCGGACAGGGACGCATAATTCACCCCTCCACTTT
j_call: TRBJ1-5; clone_size: few; v_call: TRBV20-1; d_call: -; cdr3_aa: CSARDSAGDQPQHF; cdr3_nt: TGCAGTGCTAGAGATTCGGCAGGGGACCAGCCCCAGCATTTT
j_call: TRBJ1-2; clone_size: few; v_call: TRBV4-2; d_call: -; cdr3_aa: CASSQDVRGPRGYTF; cdr3_nt: TGTGCCAGCAGCCAAGATGTACGGGGGCCTAGAGGCTACACCTTC
j_call: TRBJ2-4; clone_size: few; v_call: TRBV28; d_call: TRBD1; cdr3_aa: CASSPWTGGKNIQYF; cdr3_nt: TGTGCCAGCAGTCCTTGGACAGGGGGCAAAAACATTCAGTACTTC
j_call: TRBJ2-3; clone_size: few; v_call: TRBV3-1; d_call: TRBD2; cdr3_aa: CASSQQAGSFDTQYF; cdr3_nt: TGTGCCAGCAGCCAACAAGCGGGATCCTTCGATACGCAGTATTTT
j_call: TRBJ2-7; clone_size: many; v_call: TRBV10-2; d_call: TRBD2; cdr3_aa: CASKWTSGGRFTYEQYF; cdr3_nt: TGCGCCAGCAAGTGGACTAGCGGGGGAAGATTTACCTACGAGCAGTACTTC
j_call: TRBJ2-7; clone_size: -; v_call: TRBV5-5; d_call: TRBD1; cdr3_aa: CASSFAPGQSYEQYF; cdr3_nt: TGTGCCAGCAGCTTTGCACCGGGACAGAGTTACGAGCAGTACTTC
j_call: TRBJ1-5; clone_size: few; v_call: TRBV28; d_call: -; cdr3_aa: CASSLLQGQPQHF; cdr3_nt: TGTGCCAGCAGCCTCTTACAGGGACAGCCCCAGCATTTT
j_call: TRBJ2-2; clone_size: once; v_call: TRBV7-9; d_call: -; cdr3_aa: CASSLRAGELIF; cdr3_nt: TGTGCCAGCAGCCTCAGGGCCGGGGAGCTGATTTTT
j_call: TRBJ1-2; clone_size: -; v_call: TRBV6-2/TRBV6-3; d_call: TRBD1; cdr3_aa: CASRPGTGGQGYTF; cdr3_nt: TGTGCCAGCAGGCCCGGGACAGGGGGCCAAGGCTACACCTTC
j_call: TRBJ1-3; clone_size: many; v_call: TRBV4-1; d_call: -; cdr3_aa: CASSQDDGPSIRLDGNTIYF; cdr3_nt: TGCGCCAGCAGCCAAGATGATGGACCCTCTATTCGATTAGATGGAAACACCATATATTTT
j_call: TRBJ1-2; clone_size: few; v_call: TRBV11-2; d_call: -; cdr3_aa: CASSLRAPPNYGYTF; cdr3_nt: TGTGCCAGCAGCTTAAGGGCCCCCCCTAACTATGGCTACACCTTC
j_call: TRBJ1-1; clone_size: few; v_call: TRBV14; d_call: -; cdr3_aa: CASSGVGGGEAFF; cdr3_nt: TGTGCCAGCAGCGGGGTGGGAGGAGGCGAAGCTTTCTTT
j_call: TRBJ2-1; clone_size: few; v_call: TRBV7-6; d_call: TRBD2; cdr3_aa: CASSLGLAGGPLGEQFF; cdr3_nt: TGTGCCAGCAGCTTAGGACTGGCGGGGGGCCCCTTAGGTGAGCAGTTCTTC
j_call: TRBJ1-5; clone_size: few; v_call: TRBV6-2/TRBV6-3; d_call: TRBD1; cdr3_aa: CASTDRGLQPQHF; cdr3_nt: TGTGCCAGCACCGACAGGGGCCTTCAGCCCCAGCATTTT
j_call: TRBJ2-4; clone_size: few; v_call: TRBV6-2/TRBV6-3; d_call: -; cdr3_aa: CASSSPTGDSRWIQYF; cdr3_nt: TGTGCCAGCAGTTCCCCAACCGGGGACTCGAGATGGATTCAGTACTTC
j_call: TRBJ2-3; clone_size: -; v_call: TRBV20-1; d_call: -; cdr3_aa: CSARSEGLSTDTQYF; cdr3_nt: TGCAGTGCTAGGTCGGAGGGATTAAGCACAGATACGCAGTATTTT
j_call: TRBJ2-7; clone_size: few; v_call: TRBV6-1; d_call: -; cdr3_aa: CASSEAWGREQYF; cdr3_nt: TGTGCCAGCAGTGAAGCTTGGGGGAGGGAGCAGTACTTC
j_call: TRBJ1-6; clone_size: many; v_call: TRBV10-3; d_call: TRBD1; cdr3_aa: CAISESWTGDNSPLHF; cdr3_nt: TGTGCCATCAGTGAGTCCTGGACAGGGGATAATTCACCCCTCCACTTT
j_call: TRBJ2-1; clone_size: -; v_call: TRBV6-2/TRBV6-3; d_call: -; cdr3_aa: CASSDTNSYNEQFF; cdr3_nt: TGTGCCAGCAGTGATACAAACTCCTACAATGAGCAGTTCTTC
j_call: TRBJ2-1; clone_size: -; v_call: TRBV7-3; d_call: TRBD2; cdr3_aa: CASSQFPGLAGGEQFF; cdr3_nt: TGTGCCAGCAGCCAATTCCCCGGACTAGCGGGAGGGGAGCAGTTCTTC
j_call: TRBJ2-1; clone_size: many; v_call: TRBV24-1; d_call: -; cdr3_aa: CATSDNGLRENNEQFF; cdr3_nt: TGTGCCACCAGTGATAATGGACTGCGGGAAAACAATGAGCAGTTCTTC
j_call: TRBJ1-2; clone_size: -; v_call: TRBV6-5; d_call: TRBD1; cdr3_aa: CASSYQGAGHGYTF; cdr3_nt: TGTGCCAGCAGTTACCAGGGGGCTGGTCATGGCTACACCTTC
j_call: TRBJ1-2; clone_size: -; v_call: TRBV18; d_call: -; cdr3_aa: CASSDIYGDRLGDYTF; cdr3_nt: TGTGCCAGCTCGGACATATACGGGGATCGCCTTGGGGACTACACCTTC
j_call: TRBJ1-5; clone_size: -; v_call: TRBV21-1; d_call: -; cdr3_aa: CASSRDRVKPQHF; cdr3_nt: TGTGCCAGCAGCAGGGACAGGGTTAAGCCCCAGCATTTT
j_call: TRBJ1-2; clone_size: -; v_call: TRBV29-1; d_call: TRBD1; cdr3_aa: CSADRGGSTNGYTF; cdr3_nt: TGCAGCGCCGACAGGGGCGGGAGTACTAATGGCTACACCTTC
j_call: TRBJ2-2; clone_size: -; v_call: TRBV20-1; d_call: TRBD1; cdr3_aa: CSAGQGAGTGELFF; cdr3_nt: TGCAGTGCCGGACAGGGGGCAGGCACCGGGGAGCTGTTTTTT
j_call: TRBJ2-1; clone_size: many; v_call: TRBV29-1; d_call: -; cdr3_aa: CSVEEIGGGFYNEQFF; cdr3_nt: TGCAGCGTTGAGGAAATCGGAGGGGGTTTCTACAATGAGCAGTTCTTC
j_call: TRBJ2-5; clone_size: -; v_call: TRBV15; d_call: -; cdr3_aa: CATSRGGLETQYF; cdr3_nt: TGTGCCACCAGCAGAGGAGGGTTAGAGACCCAGTACTTC
j_call: TRBJ1-6; clone_size: few; v_call: TRBV5-1; d_call: TRBD1; cdr3_aa: CASSKDRGWSPLHF; cdr3_nt: TGCGCCAGCAGCAAGGACAGGGGTTGGTCACCCCTCCACTTT
j_call: TRBJ2-7; clone_size: few; v_call: TRBV4-1; d_call: -; cdr3_aa: CASSQTSSTVSYEQYF; cdr3_nt: TGCGCCAGCAGCCAGACCTCGAGTACGGTGTCCTACGAGCAGTACTTC
j_call: TRBJ1-5; clone_size: many; v_call: TRBV6-2/TRBV6-3; d_call: -; cdr3_aa: CASSRLRLSPSNQPQHF; cdr3_nt: TGTGCCAGCAGTAGACTTAGACTCTCCCCTAGCAATCAGCCCCAGCATTTT
j_call: TRBJ1-6; clone_size: few; v_call: TRBV27; d_call: -; cdr3_aa: CASSFRERYNSPLHF; cdr3_nt: TGTGCCAGCAGTTTCAGGGAGAGATATAATTCACCCCTCCACTTT
j_call: TRBJ1-5; clone_size: few; v_call: TRBV19; d_call: -; cdr3_aa: CASVGLSQPQHF; cdr3_nt: TGTGCCAGTGTAGGGCTGTCCCAGCCCCAGCATTTT
j_call: TRBJ2-1; clone_size: few; v_call: TRBV14; d_call: -; cdr3_aa: CASSQDLPSVHEQFF; cdr3_nt: TGTGCCAGCAGCCAAGATCTCCCGAGTGTCCATGAGCAGTTCTTC
j_call: TRBJ2-5; clone_size: few; v_call: TRBV28; d_call: -; cdr3_aa: CASSLGLLETQYF; cdr3_nt: TGTGCCAGCAGTCTCGGACTACTAGAGACCCAGTACTTC
j_call: TRBJ1-5; clone_size: few; v_call: TRBV20-1; d_call: TRBD1; cdr3_aa: CSASGTDGQPQHF; cdr3_nt: TGCAGTGCTAGTGGGACAGACGGTCAGCCCCAGCATTTT
j_call: TRBJ2-1; clone_size: few; v_call: TRBV20-1; d_call: TRBD1; cdr3_aa: CSAIRQGRLDYNEQFF; cdr3_nt: TGCAGTGCCATAAGACAGGGCAGGCTAGATTACAATGAGCAGTTCTTC
j_call: TRBJ1-5; clone_size: -; v_call: TRBV25-1; d_call: -; cdr3_aa: CASRQAGRNQPQHF; cdr3_nt: TGTGCCAGCAGGCAGGCTGGGCGCAATCAGCCCCAGCATTTT
j_call: TRBJ2-7; clone_size: few; v_call: TRBV2; d_call: TRBD2; cdr3_aa: CASSRTSGISPSYEQYF; cdr3_nt: TGTGCCAGCAGCCGGACTAGCGGGATTTCCCCCTCCTACGAGCAGTACTTC
j_call: TRBJ2-2; clone_size: -; v_call: TRBV12-3/TRBV12-4; d_call: TRBD1; cdr3_aa: CASPQGPWSGELFF; cdr3_nt: TGTGCCAGTCCACAGGGGCCCTGGTCCGGGGAGCTGTTTTTT
j_call: TRBJ1-4; clone_size: few; v_call: TRBV4-1; d_call: TRBD1; cdr3_aa: CASRPKNWETGVGEKLFF; cdr3_nt: TGCGCCAGCAGACCAAAAAACTGGGAAACAGGGGTAGGAGAAAAACTGTTTTTT
j_call: TRBJ2-3; clone_size: -; v_call: TRBV29-1; d_call: -; cdr3_aa: CSVSREPTDTQYF; cdr3_nt: TGCAGCGTTTCCCGGGAGCCCACAGATACGCAGTATTTT